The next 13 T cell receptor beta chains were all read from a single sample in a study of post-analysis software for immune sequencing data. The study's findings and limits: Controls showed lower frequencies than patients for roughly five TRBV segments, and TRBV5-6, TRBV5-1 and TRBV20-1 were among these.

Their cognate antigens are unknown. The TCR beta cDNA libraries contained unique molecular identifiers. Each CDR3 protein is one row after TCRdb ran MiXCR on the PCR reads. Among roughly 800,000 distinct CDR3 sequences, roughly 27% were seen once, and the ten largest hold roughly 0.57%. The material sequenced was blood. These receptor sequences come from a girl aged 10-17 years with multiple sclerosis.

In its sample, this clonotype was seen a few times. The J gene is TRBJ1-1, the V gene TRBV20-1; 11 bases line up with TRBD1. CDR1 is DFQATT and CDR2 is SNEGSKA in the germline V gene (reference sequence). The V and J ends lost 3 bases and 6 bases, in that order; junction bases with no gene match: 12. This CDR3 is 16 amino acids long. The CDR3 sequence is CSASPGTGGIGAEAFF. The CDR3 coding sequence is TGCAGTGCTAGCCCCGGGACAGGGGGAATAGGGGCTGAAGCTTTCTTT.

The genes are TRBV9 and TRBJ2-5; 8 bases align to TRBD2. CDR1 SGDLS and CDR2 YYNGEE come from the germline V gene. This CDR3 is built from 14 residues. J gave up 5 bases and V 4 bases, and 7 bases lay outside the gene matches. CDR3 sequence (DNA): TGTGCCAGCAGCATAGGGACTAGTTTGGAGACCCAGTACTTC. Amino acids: CASSIGTSLETQYF.

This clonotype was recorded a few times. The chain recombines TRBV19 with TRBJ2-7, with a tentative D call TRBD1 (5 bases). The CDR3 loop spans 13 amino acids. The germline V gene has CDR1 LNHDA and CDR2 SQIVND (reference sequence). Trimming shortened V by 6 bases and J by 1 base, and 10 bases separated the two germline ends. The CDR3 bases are TGTGCCAGTAGGAAGACAGAGTCCTACGAGCAGTACTTC. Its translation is CASRKTESYEQYF.

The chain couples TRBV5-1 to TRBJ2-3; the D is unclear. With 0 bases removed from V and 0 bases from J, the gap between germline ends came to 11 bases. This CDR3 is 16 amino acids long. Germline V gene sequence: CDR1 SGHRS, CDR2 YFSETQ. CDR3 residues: CASSLEGRTSTDTQYF. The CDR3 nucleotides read TGCGCCAGCAGCTTGGAGGGCAGAACGAGCACAGATACGCAGTATTTT. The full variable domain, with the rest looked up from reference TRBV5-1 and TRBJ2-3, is KAGVTQTPRYLIKTRGQQVTLSCSPISGHRSVSWYQQTPGQGLQFLFEYFSETQRNKGNFPGRFSGRQFSNSRSEMNVSTLELGDSALYLCASSLEGRTSTDTQYFGPGTRLTVL.

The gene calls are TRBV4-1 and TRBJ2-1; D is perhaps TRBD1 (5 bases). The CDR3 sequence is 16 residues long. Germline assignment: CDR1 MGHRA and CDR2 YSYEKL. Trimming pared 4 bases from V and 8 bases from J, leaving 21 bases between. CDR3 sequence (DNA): TGCGCCAGCAGCCTCCAAGACGGACACCCGAACGATGAGCAGTTCTTC. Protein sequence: CASSLQDGHPNDEQFF.

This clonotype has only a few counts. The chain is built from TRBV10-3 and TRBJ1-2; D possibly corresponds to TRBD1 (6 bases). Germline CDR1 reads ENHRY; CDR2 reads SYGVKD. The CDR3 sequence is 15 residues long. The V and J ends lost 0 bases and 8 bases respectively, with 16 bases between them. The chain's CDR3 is CAISESPGTIPGYTF. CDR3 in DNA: TGTGCCATCAGTGAGTCGCCCGGGACAATTCCAGGCTACACCTTC.

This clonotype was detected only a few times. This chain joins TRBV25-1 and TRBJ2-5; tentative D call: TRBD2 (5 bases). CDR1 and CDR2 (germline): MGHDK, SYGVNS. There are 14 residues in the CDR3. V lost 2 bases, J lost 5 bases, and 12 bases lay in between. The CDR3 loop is CASSEPTRAETQYF. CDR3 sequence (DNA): TGTGCCAGCAGTGAACCCACTAGGGCCGAGACCCAGTACTTC.

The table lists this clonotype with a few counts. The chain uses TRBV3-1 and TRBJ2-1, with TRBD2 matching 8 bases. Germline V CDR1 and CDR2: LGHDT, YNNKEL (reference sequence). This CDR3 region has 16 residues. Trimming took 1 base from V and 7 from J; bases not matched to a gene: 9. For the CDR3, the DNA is TGTGCCAGCAGCCAAGTTGGAGCGGGAGTCTGGAATGAGCAGTTCTTC. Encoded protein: CASSQVGAGVWNEQFF.

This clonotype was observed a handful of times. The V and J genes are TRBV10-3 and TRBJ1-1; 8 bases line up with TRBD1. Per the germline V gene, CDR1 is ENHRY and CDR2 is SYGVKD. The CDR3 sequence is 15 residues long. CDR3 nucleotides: TGTGCGACTCTACAGGGGGTCGGGGAGAACACTGAAGCTTTCTTT. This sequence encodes CATLQGVGENTEAFF.

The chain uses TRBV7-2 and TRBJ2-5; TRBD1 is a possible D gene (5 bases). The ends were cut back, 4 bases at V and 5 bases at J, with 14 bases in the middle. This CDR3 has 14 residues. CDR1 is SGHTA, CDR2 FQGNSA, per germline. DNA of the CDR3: TGTGCCAGCAGCTATTCAGGGTCCGGCGAGACCCAGTACTTC. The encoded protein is CASSYSGSGETQYF.

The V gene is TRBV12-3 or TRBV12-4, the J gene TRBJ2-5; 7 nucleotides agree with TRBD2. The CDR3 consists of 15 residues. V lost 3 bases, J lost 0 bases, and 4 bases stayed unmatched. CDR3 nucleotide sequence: TGTGCCAGCAGTTTTGGGACTACTTACCAAGAGACCCAGTACTTC. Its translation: CASSFGTTYQETQYF.

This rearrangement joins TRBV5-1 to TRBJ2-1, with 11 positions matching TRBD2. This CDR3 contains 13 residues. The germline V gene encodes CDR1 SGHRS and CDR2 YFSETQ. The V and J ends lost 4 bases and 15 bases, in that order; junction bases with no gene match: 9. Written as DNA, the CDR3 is TGCGCCAGCAGCCCACCGACTAGCGGGGCCTGGTTCTTC. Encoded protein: CASSPPTSGAWFF. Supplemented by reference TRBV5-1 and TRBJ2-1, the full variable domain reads KAGVTQTPRYLIKTRGQQVTLSCSPISGHRSVSWYQQTPGQGLQFLFEYFSETQRNKGNFPGRFSGRQFSNSRSEMNVSTLELGDSALYLCASSPPTSGAWFFGPGTRLTVL.

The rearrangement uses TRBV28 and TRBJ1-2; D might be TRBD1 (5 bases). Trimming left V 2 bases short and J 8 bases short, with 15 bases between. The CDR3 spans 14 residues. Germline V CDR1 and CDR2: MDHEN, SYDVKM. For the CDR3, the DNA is TGTGCCAGCAGTTTAGAGGGACCAACGGGAGGCTACACCTTC. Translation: CASSLEGPTGGYTF.